The 11 T cell receptor beta chains presented below share a single source sample, sequenced in a study of early T cells in non-severe SARS-CoV-2 infection. TCRdb passed the 5' RACE reads through MiXCR, listing each CDR3 protein once. Of about 81,000 distinct CDR3 sequences detected, roughly 6% appear once; the ten largest clones hold about 7.8%. Sequencing input: whole blood. These receptors were collected from an adult who was a healthcare worker with PCR-confirmed SARS-CoV-2 infection or an uninfected control (not recorded which).

This clonotype was seen more than once but under ten times. The V and J genes are TRBV2 and TRBJ2-5, with a tentative D call TRBD1 (5 bases). The CDR3 consists of 14 residues. The V and J ends lost 5 bases and 2 bases respectively, with 12 bases between them. Germline V gene lookup returns CDR1 SNHLY and CDR2 FYNNEI. The CDR3 coding sequence is TGTGCCAGCAGTCCGGACACTGTACAAGAGACCCAGTACTTC. Translation gives CASSPDTVQETQYF.

This clonotype was detected many times. The rearrangement uses TRBV10-3 and TRBJ2-4; 10 bases match TRBD1. The CDR3 covers 14 residues. CDR1 and CDR2 (germline): ENHRY, SYGVKD. V gave up 6 bases and J gave up 9 bases; unmatched junction bases: 8. CDR3 protein: CAISGGQGNFIQYF. The CDR3 region has the DNA TGTGCCATCAGCGGGGGACAGGGGAATTTCATTCAGTACTTC.

The CDR3 sequence: CASSYSGQPNQPQHF. Here the CDR3 DNA reads TGTGCCAGCAGTTACTCGGGACAGCCGAATCAGCCCCAGCATTTT. This chain connects TRBV6-5 to TRBJ1-5, with 7 bases lining up with TRBD1. The CDR3 loop spans 15 amino acids. The J segment lost 4 bases and the V segment lost 0 bases, leaving 3 bases of the junction unmatched. Germline V gene sequence: CDR1 MNHEY, CDR2 SVGAGI.

This chain joins TRBV3-1 and TRBJ2-2, with 8 bases identical to TRBD2. The CDR3 is 17 residues long. Trimming removed 1 base from V and 6 bases from J; junction bases left unmatched: 10. The germline CDR1 and CDR2 sequences are LGHDT and YNNKEL (reference sequence). This CDR3 is CASSQGGLGSNPGELFF. In DNA form, the CDR3 reads TGTGCCAGCAGCCAAGGGGGACTAGGCTCAAACCCCGGGGAGCTGTTTTTT.

The gene calls are TRBV6-6 and TRBJ2-1; 8 bases are shared with TRBD2. The CDR3 covers 13 residues. V trimming: 2 bases; J trimming: 9 bases; junction bases outside the gene matches: 3. Looked up from germline, CDR1 is MNHNY and CDR2 is SVGAGI (reference sequence). The CDR3 nucleotides read TGTGCCAGCAGTTACAAGCGGGAGCTTGAGCAGTTCTTC. Amino acids: CASSYKRELEQFF.

This clonotype was recorded a few times. At one of its ends the junction is not consistent with the germline gene, which may arise from a read error. This chain joins TRBV5-1 and TRBJ1-1; no clear D. CDR3 length equals 15 residues. Per the germline V gene, CDR1 is SGHRS and CDR2 is YFSETQ. The CDR3 DNA is TGCGTCAGCACCGCAGGTACAGCGCGGAACACTGAAGCTTTCTTT. Its protein product is CVSTAGTARNTEAFF.

This clonotype was seen a few times. This sequence joins TRBV6-6 and TRBJ1-1, with TRBD1 matching over 7 bases. Germline V CDR1 and CDR2: MNHNY, SVGAGI (reference sequence). J lost 1 base, V lost 2 bases, and 7 bases had no gene match. The CDR3 length is 16 residues. The CDR3 loop reads CASSYATGSGNTEAFF. Written as DNA, the CDR3 is TGTGCCAGCAGTTACGCGACAGGGTCGGGGAACACTGAAGCTTTCTTT.

In this sample, this clonotype turned up many times. The chain links TRBV5-4 to TRBJ2-1; D unresolved. Germline V lookup: CDR1 SGHNT, CDR2 YYREEE (reference sequence). Trimming removed 0 bases from V and 6 bases from J, with 13 bases in between. This CDR3 has 15 residues. DNA of the CDR3: TGTGCCAGCAGCTTGGTGGGTGCCCGGACCAATGAGCAGTTCTTC. This gives the protein CASSLVGARTNEQFF.

The chain carries TRBV6-5 and TRBJ2-1, with TRBD1 matching 7 bases. Germline CDR1 MNHEY, CDR2 SVGAGI. The CDR3 has 14 amino acids. The junction had 5 bases not matched to a gene; V was cut back by 6 bases and J by 3 bases. The CDR3 region is CASSRGKLYNEQFF. Written as DNA, the CDR3 is TGTGCCAGCAGCAGGGGGAAGCTCTACAATGAGCAGTTCTTC.

Many counts were recorded for this clonotype. The rearrangement joins TRBV20-1 to TRBJ2-1; D tentatively fits TRBD1 or TRBD2 (5 bases each). Germline values: CDR1 DFQATT, CDR2 SNEGSKA (reference sequence). The CDR3 covers 16 residues. Between the trimmed V and J ends, which lost 6 bases and 7 bases, there was a span of 25 bases. The CDR3 is CSAAPGRASDVNEQFF. The DNA for the CDR3 is TGCAGTGCCGCCCCGGGACGCGCCTCGGATGTTAATGAGCAGTTCTTC.

This clonotype showed up many times. The gene calls are TRBV28 and TRBJ2-1; D possibly matches TRBD1 or TRBD2 (5 bases each). The CDR3 is made up of 15 amino acids. Germline-derived CDR1 and CDR2 are MDHEN and SYDVKM. Trimming took off 4 bases at V and 5 bases at J, with 15 bases between the two ends. CDR3 in amino acids: CASSSEGLGNNEQFF. The CDR3 nucleotides read TGTGCCAGCAGTTCAGAGGGGTTAGGGAACAATGAGCAGTTCTTC.